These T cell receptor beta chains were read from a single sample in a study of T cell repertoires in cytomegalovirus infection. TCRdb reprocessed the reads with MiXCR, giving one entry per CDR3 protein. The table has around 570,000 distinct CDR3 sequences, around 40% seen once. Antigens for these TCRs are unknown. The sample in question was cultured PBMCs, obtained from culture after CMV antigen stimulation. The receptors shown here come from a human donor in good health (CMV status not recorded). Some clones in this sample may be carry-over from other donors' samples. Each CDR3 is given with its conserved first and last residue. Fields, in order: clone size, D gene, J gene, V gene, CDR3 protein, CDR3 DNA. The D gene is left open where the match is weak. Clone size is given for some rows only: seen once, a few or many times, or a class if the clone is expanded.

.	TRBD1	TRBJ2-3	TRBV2	CASSPGTGTYF	TGTGCCAGCAGTCCCGGGACAGGGACGTATTTT
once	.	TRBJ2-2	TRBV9	CASSVTGRDTGELFF	TGTGCCAGCAGCGTGACAGGGAGGGACACCGGGGAGCTGTTTTTT
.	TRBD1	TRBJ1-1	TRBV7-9	CASSPATQGFTEAFF	TGTGCCAGCAGCCCTGCGACACAGGGGTTCACTGAAGCTTTCTTT
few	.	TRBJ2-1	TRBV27	CASAPSRGAPRYNEQFF	TGTGCCAGCGCTCCTTCCCGGGGTGCCCCCCGTTACAATGAGCAGTTCTTC
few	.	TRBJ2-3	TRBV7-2	CASRARRQADTQYF	TGTGCCAGCAGAGCTAGGCGGCAGGCAGATACGCAGTATTTT
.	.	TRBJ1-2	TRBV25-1	CASSEAGAEGYTF	TGTGCCAGCAGTGAGGCCGGGGCTGAGGGCTACACCTTC
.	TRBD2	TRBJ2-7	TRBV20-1	CSASVWEGPDEQYF	TGCAGTGCCTCAGTGTGGGAGGGCCCTGACGAGCAGTACTTC
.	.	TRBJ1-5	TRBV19	CASSGGSQPQHF	TGTGCCAGTAGCGGGGGTAGTCAGCCCCAGCATTTT
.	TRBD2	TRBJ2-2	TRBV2	CASRASGNTGELFF	TGTGCCAGCCGGGCTAGCGGGAACACCGGGGAGCTGTTTTTT
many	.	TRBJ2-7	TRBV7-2	CASSPRPGENYEQYF	TGTGCCAGCAGCCCCCGACCAGGGGAGAACTACGAGCAGTACTTC
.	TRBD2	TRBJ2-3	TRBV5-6	CASSYEGGLAGITDTQYF	TGTGCCAGCAGTTATGAAGGCGGACTAGCGGGGATCACAGATACGCAGTATTTT
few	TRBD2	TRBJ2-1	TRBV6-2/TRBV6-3	CASSPFLAGVGGGWDEQFF	TGTGCCAGCAGTCCCTTCCTAGCGGGAGTTGGCGGGGGGTGGGATGAGCAGTTCTTC
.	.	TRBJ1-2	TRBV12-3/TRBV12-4	CASSLSGIDGYTF	TGTGCCAGCAGTTTATCGGGGATAGATGGCTACACCTTC
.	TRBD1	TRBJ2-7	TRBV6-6	CASSYRDSHYEQYF	TGTGCCAGCAGTTACCGGGACAGCCACTACGAGCAGTACTTC
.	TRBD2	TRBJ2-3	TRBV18	CASSPLSPGLAGVDTQYF	TGTGCCAGCTCACCACTTAGCCCCGGACTAGCGGGAGTAGATACGCAGTATTTT
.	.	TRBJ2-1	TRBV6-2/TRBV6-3	CASSYRSGPPYNEQFF	TGTGCCAGCAGTTACAGGAGCGGGCCGCCCTACAATGAGCAGTTCTTC
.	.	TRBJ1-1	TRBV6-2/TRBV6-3	CASSRTQAATGAFF	TGTGCCAGCAGCCGCACCCAGGCCGCGACGGGGGCTTTCTTT